This T cell receptor (beta chain) was observed in a study of blood T cell repertoires in COVID-19. Across the whole study: The United States, Italy and Spain provided the acute and convalescent COVID-19 samples. The analysed material was cDNA or gDNA that came from T cells, B-cell-depleted T cells, or PBMCs.

CDR1 and CDR2 from the germline V gene are SQVTM and ANQGSEA. Trimming pared 5 bases from V and 3 bases from J, leaving 11 bases between. The CDR3 spans 13 residues. The assay was immunoSEQ multiplex PCR, and TCRdb's table has in-frame clones only and misses some. This table holds over 80,000 clones, 80% found once. V is TRBV29-1 and J is TRBJ1-3; D remains unclear. Sequencing was done on a sample of peripheral blood. The clonotype comes from a woman between 65 and 79 years old with acute or convalescent COVID-19. The CDR3 loop reads CSVTGEVGNTIYF. The CDR3 DNA reads as TGCAGCGTTACCGGGGAGGTTGGAAACACCATATATTTT. The entire variable domain, with the rest obtained from reference TRBV29-1 and TRBJ1-3, is as follows: SAVISQKPSRDICQRGTSLTIQCQVDSQVTMMFWYRQQPGQSLTLIATANQGSEATYESGFVIDKFPISRPNLTFSTLTVSNMSPEDSSIYLCSVTGEVGNTIYFGEGSWLTVV.